The 17 T cell receptor beta chains presented below share a single source sample, sequenced in a study of cytomegalovirus exposure and HLA in healthy donors. PCR primers comprised 60 Vbeta and 13 Jbeta primers. Clones were read by immunoSEQ multiplex PCR, and TCRdb kept only the in-frame ones, dropping some. In the table there are some 200,000 clones, 70% of which are singletons. Sequencing input: PBMCs. These receptors were obtained from a man in his forties in good health and CMV-seropositive.

This chain connects TRBV7-9 to TRBJ1-6; D possibly corresponds to TRBD1 (5 bases). Germline CDR1 is SEHNR and CDR2 is FQNEAQ (reference sequence). The CDR3 sequence is 13 residues long. The V gene lost 2 bases and the J gene lost 10 bases, with 9 bases spanning the gap. The CDR3 protein is CASSLPGNSPLHF. CDR3 DNA: TGTGCCAGCAGCTTACCAGGGAACTCACCCCTCCACTTT.

V is TRBV19 and J is TRBJ1-5; D is possibly TRBD1 (6 bases). Germline V gene data show CDR1 as LNHDA and CDR2 as SQIVND (reference sequence). The CDR3 is 15 amino acids. Trimming left V 0 bases short and J 6 bases short, with 12 bases between. CDR3 protein: CASSIDRGGTQPQHF. DNA for the CDR3: TGTGCCAGTAGTATAGATCGTGGGGGCACTCAGCCCCAGCATTTT.

The sample holds a few counts of this clone. This sequence joins TRBV6-1 and TRBJ2-7; 8 positions match TRBD2. Per the germline V gene, CDR1 is MNHNS and CDR2 is SASEGT. J lost 2 bases, V lost 8 bases, and 11 bases had no gene match. This CDR3 is built from 15 residues. The CDR3 is CASSGRADTPYEQYF. The CDR3, as DNA: TGTGCCAGCTCCGGGAGGGCGGACACCCCCTACGAGCAGTACTTC.

This chain uses TRBV19 with TRBJ1-6, with TRBD1 identical over 7 bases. This CDR3 contains 13 residues. Losses at the gene ends were 5 bases for V and 7 bases for J; bases not matched to a gene: 2. The germline V gene has CDR1 LNHDA and CDR2 SQIVND (reference sequence). The CDR3 reads CASSLDRNSPLHF. In DNA, the CDR3 is TGTGCCAGTAGTCTGGACAGGAATTCACCCCTCCACTTT.

This chain joins TRBV4-3 and TRBJ2-3; 12 bases agree with TRBD2. The CDR3 contains 16 residues. The germline CDR1 and CDR2 sequences are LGHNA and YSLEER. With 4 bases clipped from V and 3 bases from J, the junction kept 5 bases outside the gene matches. CDR3 DNA sequence: TGCGCCAGCAGCCTACTAGCGGGGGGTCGGACAGATACGCAGTATTTT. Translation gives CASSLLAGGRTDTQYF.

The genes are TRBV4-2 and TRBJ2-1; D is unclear. The germline V and J ends were trimmed by 1 base and 3 bases, with 13 bases remaining between them. CDR3 size: 16 residues. Germline lookup yields CDR1 LGHNA and CDR2 YNFKEQ. The CDR3 region is CASSQGSEHYYNEQFF. CDR3 DNA sequence: TGTGCCAGCAGCCAAGGAAGCGAGCACTACTACAATGAGCAGTTCTTC.

The CDR3 DNA reads TGTGCCAGCAGTAAGTCCGGGACAGGGATCTATGGCTACACCTTC. Amino acid sequence: CASSKSGTGIYGYTF. The rearrangement joins TRBV7-9 to TRBJ1-2, with TRBD1 matching 9 bases. Germline V lookup: CDR1 SEHNR, CDR2 FQNEAQ (reference sequence). With 6 bases clipped from V and 4 bases from J, the junction kept 9 bases outside the gene matches. The CDR3 covers 15 residues.

This clone was observed a single time. This chain uses TRBV28 with TRBJ1-1; D perhaps matches TRBD1 (5 bases). The CDR3 loop spans 13 amino acids. Trimming shortened V by 9 bases and J by 5 bases, and 16 bases separated the two germline ends. Germline loops: CDR1 MDHEN, CDR2 SYDVKM. CDR3 coding DNA: TGTGCCAGTAAAGCTACAGGCGGTACTGAAGCTTTCTTT. It encodes CASKATGGTEAFF.

This clone came up once. V usage is TRBV2 and J usage is TRBJ1-5, with TRBD1 as a possible D gene (5 bases). Trimming cost V 3 bases and J 7 bases, with 10 bases left between them. This CDR3 is built from 13 residues. CDR1 is SNHLY, CDR2 FYNNEI, per germline. In DNA form, the CDR3 reads TGTGCCAGCAGTGACGGGGGAGGACAGCCCCAGCATTTT. Its protein product is CASSDGGGQPQHF.

This clone was observed a handful of times. J is TRBJ2-3 and V is TRBV7-9, with D possibly matching TRBD2 (6 bases). V was cut by 5 bases and J by 5 bases, with 20 bases left in between. The CDR3 covers 16 residues. CDR1 and CDR2 (germline): SEHNR, FQNEAQ (reference sequence). This CDR3 is CASSPLVGGSIDTQYF. Written as DNA, the CDR3 is TGTGCCAGCAGCCCCCTGGTTGGGGGGTCGATAGATACGCAGTATTTT.

The chain has TRBV10-1 and TRBJ1-2; TRBD1 agrees at 8 bases. V gave up 6 bases and J gave up 8 bases; unmatched junction bases: 11. The CDR3 runs 14 residues. CDR1 is WNHNN and CDR2 is SYGVQD in the germline V gene (reference sequence). CDR3 bases: TGCGCCAGCAGGGGGGACAGGATTTGTGTGGGCTACACCTTC. Translation: CASRGDRICVGYTF.

V usage is TRBV6-5 and J usage is TRBJ2-5; D may be TRBD2 (6 bases). Germline CDR1 is MNHEY and CDR2 is SVGAGI. The V end was cut by 5 bases, the J end by 5 bases, with 15 bases between. This CDR3 is 14 amino acids long. The CDR3 DNA reads TGTGCCAGCAGTACCGTTGGGGGGACGGAGACCCAGTACTTC. Residues: CASSTVGGTETQYF.

This clone showed up just a few times. V is TRBV15 and J is TRBJ2-1; the D gene is possibly TRBD1 (5 bases). Trimming cost V 1 base and J 6 bases, with 13 bases left between them. CDR3 length: 15 amino acids. In germline, CDR1 is LNHNV, CDR2 YYDKDF (reference sequence). The CDR3 nucleotides read TGTGCCACCAGCAGAGTAATCCAGGGCGGCAATGAGCAGTTCTTC. This gives the protein CATSRVIQGGNEQFF.

The chain joins TRBV9 to TRBJ2-3, with D maybe TRBD2 (7 bases). The CDR3 is made up of 15 amino acids. The germline V gene has CDR1 SGDLS and CDR2 YYNGEE. V was pared by 1 base and J by 4 bases, with 13 bases between. The CDR3 protein is CASSVQGRVPDTQYF. The CDR3 DNA reads as TGTGCCAGCAGCGTACAGGGGAGGGTTCCAGATACGCAGTATTTT.

This chain links TRBV5-1 with TRBJ2-7; no definite D call. Germline CDR1 reads SGHRS; CDR2 reads YFSETQ. V lost 4 bases and J 2 bases, leaving 19 bases between the germline ends. The CDR3 totals 16 residues. Here the CDR3 reads CASSLPVGSTTYEQYF. DNA for the CDR3: TGCGCCAGCAGCCTCCCCGTCGGGTCGACCACCTACGAGCAGTACTTC.

The CDR3, as DNA: TGTGCCAGCGGTAAGGACAGGGGTCTCGAGCAGTACTTC. Its protein is CASGKDRGLEQYF. This sequence joins TRBV2 and TRBJ2-7, with 9 bases that match TRBD1. The J segment lost 6 bases and the V segment lost 8 bases, leaving 8 bases of the junction unmatched. This CDR3 has 13 residues. Germline lookup yields CDR1 SNHLY and CDR2 FYNNEI.

V gene TRBV6-5 combines with J gene TRBJ1-1, with D possibly TRBD1 on 5 matching bases. Trimming removed 4 bases from V and 5 bases from J, with 14 bases in between. The germline gives CDR1 MNHEY, CDR2 SVGAGI. The CDR3 spans 14 residues. CDR3 DNA sequence: TGTGCCAGCAGTTCCCCCGGGGGGGGAACTGAAGCTTTCTTT. Protein sequence: CASSSPGGGTEAFF.